This T cell receptor (beta chain) was sequenced during a study of CD8 T cells in Susac syndrome. Germline V gene sequence: CDR1 SGHDN, CDR2 FVKESK. V was shortened by 4 bases and J by 5 bases, with 11 bases between the two germline ends. The CDR3 loop spans 14 amino acids. An input of 0.5 to 1 ug of RNA was subjected to reverse transcription using random hexamers. TCRdb re-called the immunoSEQ multiplex PCR reads through MiXCR, storing one row per CDR3 protein. The sample shows about 130,000 distinct CDR3 sequences, around nine tenths of them seen only once. The chain joins TRBV14 to TRBJ2-2; D unresolved. The clonotype originates from a human donor with multiple sclerosis. Material for sequencing was CD8+ T cells from PBMCs. As DNA, the CDR3 is TGTGCCAGCAGCCGGGCGGAGTGGACCGGGGAGCTGTTTTTT. Its translation: CASSRAEWTGELFF.